Listed here are 19 T cell receptor beta chains from one sample, sequenced in a study of response to subunit inactivated influenza vaccine. Each CDR3 protein gets one entry after TCRdb re-called the RT-PCR reads with MiXCR. The sample shows 500,000 to 600,000 distinct CDR3 sequences, approximately 14% of them seen only once. Specimen: PBMCs from blood, collected 11 to 12 days after vaccination. Source of these receptors: a man aged 45-65 years who received an inactivated influenza vaccine.

The rearrangement uses TRBV19 and TRBJ1-2; TRBD1 matches 11 bases. Germline V gives CDR1 LNHDA, CDR2 SQIVND (reference sequence). This CDR3 has 16 amino acids. The trim removed 2 bases at V and 8 bases at J, leaving 10 bases unmatched. The CDR3 loop is CASSINRGQGAKGYTF. The CDR3 nucleotides read TGTGCCAGTAGTATAAACCGAGGACAGGGGGCAAAAGGCTACACCTTC.

The chain employs TRBV20-1 and TRBJ2-5, with D unclear. Germline V CDR1 and CDR2: DFQATT, SNEGSKA (reference sequence). V dropped 8 bases and J dropped 2 bases, with 12 bases sitting between them. The CDR3 totals 12 residues. The CDR3 DNA reads as TGCAGTTTCTACGTTGGGCAAGAGACCCAGTACTTC. Translation: CSFYVGQETQYF.

At least ten counts were recorded for this clonotype. The V and J genes are TRBV5-5 and TRBJ2-2, with TRBD1 identical over 8 bases. The germline CDR1 and CDR2 sequences are SGHKS and YYEKEE (reference sequence). Trimming at V came to 4 bases and at J to 2 bases, leaving 4 bases not matched to a gene. The CDR3 runs to 15 residues. CDR3: CASSPTGDNTGELFF. As DNA, the CDR3 is TGTGCCAGCAGCCCGACAGGGGATAACACCGGGGAGCTGTTTTTT.

This clonotype was detected only a few times. This CDR3 is CASSHKRWRGSTDTQYF. For the CDR3, the DNA is TGTGCCAGCAGCCACAAAAGGTGGCGGGGGAGTACAGATACGCAGTATTTT. The chain recombines TRBV3-1 with TRBJ2-3; 7 bases map to TRBD2. Germline CDR1 is LGHDT and CDR2 is YNNKEL (reference sequence). CDR3 length equals 17 residues. With 3 bases clipped from V and 3 bases from J, the junction kept 12 bases outside the gene matches.

This clonotype was seen a handful of times. This rearrangement joins TRBV20-1 to TRBJ1-6; D is unresolved. V lost 2 bases and J lost 5, with 7 bases in between. This CDR3 region has 13 residues. CDR1 and CDR2 (germline): DFQATT, SNEGSKA (reference sequence). For the CDR3, the DNA is TGCAGTGCTAGACTCAGCAATAATTCACCCCTCCACTTT. It specifies CSARLSNNSPLHF.

The V gene is TRBV7-9, the J gene TRBJ1-6, with 8 nucleotides matching TRBD1. The V gene end was trimmed by 3 bases and the J gene end by 9 bases; junction bases not matched to a gene: 7. In germline, CDR1 is SEHNR, CDR2 FQNEAQ (reference sequence). This CDR3 has 15 amino acids. The CDR3: CASSLDRVLVSPLHF. The CDR3 bases are TGTGCCAGCAGCTTGGACAGGGTCCTAGTTTCACCCCTCCACTTT.

CDR3 region: CASSYGSAGLRETQYF. CDR3 nucleotides: TGTGCCAGCAGTTACGGATCAGCGGGTCTCCGAGAGACCCAGTACTTC. The chain joins TRBV6-5 to TRBJ2-5, with D tentatively TRBD2 (6 bases). The CDR3 covers 16 residues. V lost 2 bases to trimming and J lost 4 bases, with 17 bases between them. Germline values: CDR1 MNHEY, CDR2 SVGAGI.

The chain combines TRBV9 with TRBJ2-5, with D possibly TRBD1 on 7 matching bases. Germline values: CDR1 SGDLS, CDR2 YYNGEE. The V gene lost 3 bases and the J gene lost 5 bases, with 20 bases spanning the gap. This CDR3 contains 16 residues. The CDR3 sequence: CASSATFRDSGETQYF. In DNA form, the CDR3 reads TGTGCCAGCAGCGCGACCTTCCGGGACAGCGGGGAGACCCAGTACTTC.

This clonotype has a count of ten or more. The chain has TRBV30 and TRBJ1-5, with 7 bases lining up with TRBD1. Trimming cost V 4 bases and J 0 bases; bases outside gene matches: 3. CDR1 GTSNPN and CDR2 SVGIG come from the germline V gene (reference sequence). CDR3 length equals 14 residues. The CDR3 DNA follows: TGTGCCTGGACGGGACAGAATAGCAATCAGCCCCAGCATTTT. This codes for CAWTGQNSNQPQHF. The full variable domain, completed using reference TRBV30 and TRBJ1-5, is SQTIHQWPATLVQPVGSPLSLECTVEGTSNPNLYWYRQAAGRGLQLLFYSVGIGQISSEVPQNLSASRPQDRQFILSSKKLLLSDSGFYLCAWTGQNSNQPQHFGDGTRLSIL.

This clonotype appeared a few times. The rearrangement links TRBV12-3 or TRBV12-4 to TRBJ2-1, with 12 bases aligning to TRBD2. V lost 7 bases to trimming and J lost 0 bases; unmatched junction nucleotides: 13. CDR3 length: 19 amino acids. The CDR3 loop is CASNILAGGLLSSYNEQFF. The CDR3 region has the DNA TGTGCCAGCAACATACTAGCGGGGGGCCTCCTGAGCTCCTACAATGAGCAGTTCTTC.

Concerning this clonotype: One junction end disagrees with the germline gene, perhaps due to a read error. The gene calls are TRBV12-3 or TRBV12-4 and TRBJ1-2; maybe TRBD1 (6 bases). The CDR3 loop spans 13 amino acids. The CDR3 sequence: CATTVPGGYDYTF. In nucleotides, the CDR3 is TGTGCCACCACGGTACCGGGGGGCTATGACTACACCTTC.

The rearrangement links TRBV20-1 to TRBJ2-1, with TRBD1 matching 8 bases. The CDR3 sequence is 15 residues long. Per germline, CDR1 DFQATT and CDR2 SNEGSKA (reference sequence). Trimming cost V 3 bases and J 3 bases; bases outside gene matches: 7. CDR3 DNA: TGCAGTGCTAGGACGCGACAGGGGTACTACAATGAGCAGTTCTTC. It translates to CSARTRQGYYNEQFF.

This clonotype was found a few times. J is TRBJ2-5 and V is TRBV3-1; 9 bases fit TRBD2. Germline CDR1 is LGHDT and CDR2 is YNNKEL (reference sequence). J gave up 3 bases and V 6 bases, and 11 bases lay outside the gene matches. The CDR3 has 16 amino acids. CDR3 bases: TGTGCCAGCAGTCGACCTCGTATAGCGGGAGAAGAGACCCAGTACTTC. This codes for CASSRPRIAGEETQYF.

This clonotype was seen at least ten times. The rearrangement links TRBV4-2 to TRBJ2-5, with 10 bases fitting TRBD2. CDR1 and CDR2 from the germline V gene are LGHNA and YNFKEQ. The CDR3 length is 16 residues. The junction had 9 bases not matched to a gene; V was cut back by 3 bases and J by 5 bases. CDR3 coding DNA: TGTGCCAGCAGCCACCTCCTAGCGGGGGTGGTTGAGACCCAGTACTTC. Translating it yields CASSHLLAGVVETQYF.

V and J are TRBV2 and TRBJ1-4; D is ambiguous. Deletions cut 9 bases from V and 0 bases from J, with 8 bases between. The germline CDR1 and CDR2 sequences are SNHLY and FYNNEI. The CDR3 is 13 residues long. Here the CDR3 reads CASQDATNEKLFF. The CDR3, as DNA: TGTGCCAGTCAAGATGCAACTAATGAAAAACTGTTTTTT.

This clonotype turned up a few times. The CDR3 here is CASSQRGTSGRTDTQYF. The CDR3 bases are TGTGCCAGCAGCCAGAGAGGGACTAGCGGGAGGACAGATACGCAGTATTTT. This sequence joins TRBV7-8 and TRBJ2-3; 15 nucleotides agree with TRBD2. J lost 3 bases, V lost 5 bases, and 6 bases had no gene match. Germline V gene data show CDR1 as SGHVS and CDR2 as FQNEAQ. The CDR3 loop spans 17 amino acids.

The genes are TRBV11-2 and TRBJ2-2, with 11 bases identical to TRBD2. With 2 bases clipped from V and 4 bases from J, the junction kept 3 bases outside the gene matches. The germline V gene has CDR1 SGHAT and CDR2 FQNNGV. CDR3 length: 16 amino acids. The CDR3 spells CASSLSSGRITGELFF. The CDR3 DNA reads as TGTGCCAGCAGCTTATCTAGCGGGAGGATCACCGGGGAGCTGTTTTTT.

In this sample, this clonotype turned up a few times. The rearrangement joins TRBV3-1 to TRBJ1-2, with D possibly matching TRBD1 (5 bases). Germline V lookup: CDR1 LGHDT, CDR2 YNNKEL (reference sequence). The CDR3 contains 16 residues. Trimming pared 3 bases from V and 4 bases from J, leaving 18 bases between. CDR3: CASSHDARGGTYGYTF. As DNA, the CDR3 is TGTGCCAGCAGCCATGATGCACGGGGGGGGACCTATGGCTACACCTTC.

This clonotype turned up a few times. The chain has TRBV12-3 or TRBV12-4 and TRBJ1-5, with TRBD1 matching 7 bases. This CDR3 has 15 residues. Trimming at V came to 5 bases and at J to 3 bases, leaving 7 bases not matched to a gene. CDR3 sequence: CASSDQGVPNQPQHF. The CDR3 DNA follows: TGTGCCAGCAGTGATCAGGGGGTCCCCAATCAGCCCCAGCATTTT.